Below, one T cell receptor beta chain is given with its context. The sample comes from a study of blood T cell repertoires in COVID-19. About the research overall: Specimens from acute and convalescent COVID-19 originated in the United States, Italy and Spain. Nucleic acid was either cDNA or gDNA, and it came from T cells, B-cell-depleted T cells, or PBMCs.

CDR1 is LNHDA and CDR2 is SQIVND in the germline V gene (reference sequence). Losses at the gene ends were 2 bases for V and 2 bases for J; bases not matched to a gene: 9. The CDR3 runs to 18 residues. Original analysis: By means of reference gene primer amplification, nucleated cell counts were estimated. TCRdb's copy holds only in-frame clones and misses some; the assay was immunoSEQ multiplex PCR. V and J calls and clone size follow that table, whereas D and trimming were derived from the DNA. The sample contains hundreds of thousands of clones, about nine tenths of which appear only once. The chain combines TRBV19 with TRBJ2-2, with 9 positions matching TRBD2. The sequencing sample was made of peripheral blood. The receptor comes from a woman in her forties or fifties who had recovered from COVID-19. The CDR3 DNA reads TGTGCCAGTAGTATACTAGCGGGGCTTCGAATTAACACCGGGGAGCTGTTTTTT. Its protein is CASSILAGLRINTGELFF.